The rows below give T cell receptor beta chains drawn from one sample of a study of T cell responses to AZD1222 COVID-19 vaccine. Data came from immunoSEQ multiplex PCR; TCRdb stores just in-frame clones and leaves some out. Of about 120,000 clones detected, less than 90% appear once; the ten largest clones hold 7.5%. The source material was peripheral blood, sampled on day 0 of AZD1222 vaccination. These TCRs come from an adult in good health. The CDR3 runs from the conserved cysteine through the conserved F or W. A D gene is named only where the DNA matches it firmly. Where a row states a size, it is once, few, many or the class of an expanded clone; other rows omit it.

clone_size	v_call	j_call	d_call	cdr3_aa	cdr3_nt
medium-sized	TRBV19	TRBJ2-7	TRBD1	CASSWTGYEQYF	TGTGCCAGTAGTTGGACAGGCTACGAGCAGTACTTC
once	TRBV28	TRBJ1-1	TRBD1	CASIITGGYSEAFF	TGTGCCAGCATTATAACAGGGGGATATTCTGAAGCTTTCTTT
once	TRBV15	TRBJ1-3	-	CATSRGGGRIYF	TGTGCCACCAGCAGAGGCGGCGGGCGAATATATTTT
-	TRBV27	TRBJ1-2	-	CASSLSSGDGYTF	TGTGCCAGCAGTTTATCTTCAGGGGATGGCTACACCTTC
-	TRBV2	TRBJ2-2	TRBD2	CASSNPSASGSSYTGELFF	TGTGCCAGCAGTAACCCCTCGGCTAGCGGGAGTTCGTACACCGGGGAGCTGTTTTTT
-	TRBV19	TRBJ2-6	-	CASSVSGSSGANVLTF	TGTGCCAGTAGTGTATCTGGGAGCTCTGGGGCCAACGTCCTGACTTTC
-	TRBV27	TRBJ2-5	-	CASSLSPGGETQYF	TGTGCCAGCAGTTTATCCCCCGGAGGGGAGACCCAGTACTTC
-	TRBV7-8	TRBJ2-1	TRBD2	CASSLVGGGLSEQFF	TGTGCCAGCAGCTTAGTAGGCGGGGGGCTCTCTGAGCAGTTCTTC
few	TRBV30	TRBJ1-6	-	CALEPNSYNSPLHF	TGTGCCCTGGAGCCCAATTCCTATAATTCACCCCTCCACTTT
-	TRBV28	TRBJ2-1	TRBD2	CASTLRLLAGGAEQFF	TGTGCCAGCACCCTCCGGCTTTTAGCGGGTGGGGCTGAGCAGTTCTTC
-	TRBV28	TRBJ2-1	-	CASKDPPQYNEQFF	TGTGCCAGCAAGGACCCTCCCCAATACAATGAGCAGTTCTTC
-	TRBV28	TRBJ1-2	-	CASSLGGGYGYTF	TGTGCCAGCAGTTTAGGGGGGGGCTATGGCTACACCTTC
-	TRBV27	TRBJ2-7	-	CASSLSVGPYEQYF	TGTGCCAGCAGTTTATCGGTGGGTCCCTACGAGCAGTACTTC
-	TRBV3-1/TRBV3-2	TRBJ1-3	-	CASSQGLPGLSGNTIYF	TGTGCCAGCAGCCAAGGGCTTCCGGGCCTCTCTGGAAACACCATATATTTT
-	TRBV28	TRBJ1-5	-	CASSVGLRNQPQHF	TGTGCCAGCAGTGTCGGACTGCGCAATCAGCCCCAGCATTTT
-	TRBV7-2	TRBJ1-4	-	CASSRGKGSEKLFF	TGTGCCAGCAGCCGTGGGAAAGGGAGTGAAAAACTGTTTTTT
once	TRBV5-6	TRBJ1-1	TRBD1	CASSFVTGRGTNTEAFF	TGTGCCAGCAGCTTTGTGACAGGGCGGGGAACGAACACTGAAGCTTTCTTT
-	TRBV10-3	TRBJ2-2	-	CAISEGTTNTGELFF	TGTGCCATCAGTGAAGGGACGACGAACACCGGGGAGCTGTTTTTT
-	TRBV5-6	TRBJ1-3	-	CASTTTGTGNTIYF	TGTGCCAGCACCACAACAGGGACTGGAAACACCATATATTTT
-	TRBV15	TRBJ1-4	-	CATSRGINEKLFF	TGTGCCACCAGCAGAGGGATAAATGAAAAACTGTTTTTT
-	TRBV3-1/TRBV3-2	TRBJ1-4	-	CASSRGVEKLFF	TGTGCCAGCAGCCGGGGGGTTGAAAAACTGTTTTTT